A selection of T cell receptor beta chains follows, all from one sample in a study of cytomegalovirus exposure and HLA in healthy donors. Here immunoSEQ multiplex PCR was the method, and the copy in TCRdb shows in-frame clones only, minus some. Altogether about 100,000 clones are present, 74% being singletons, with the ten largest covering around 2.5%. The sample was PBMCs. Receptors originate from a man aged 50-60 years in good health and CMV-seropositive. Both conserved end residues are part of each CDR3. Each record gives: V gene, clone size, D gene, J gene, CDR3 DNA, CDR3 protein. D genes are given only for firm matches. Size is stated for part of the rows, as once, few or many counts, or as a class when the clone is expanded.

V gene: TRBV2; clone size: NA; D gene: TRBD1; J gene: TRBJ1-5; CDR3 DNA: TGTGCCAGCAGTGGGACAGGGGGAAATCAGCCCCAGCATTTT; CDR3 protein: CASSGTGGNQPQHF
V gene: TRBV5-1; clone size: NA; D gene: NA; J gene: TRBJ1-3; CDR3 DNA: TGCGCCAGCAGCGAGACAGGCTCTGGAAACACCATATATTTT; CDR3 protein: CASSETGSGNTIYF
V gene: TRBV6-1; clone size: NA; D gene: NA; J gene: TRBJ1-5; CDR3 DNA: TGTGCCAGCAACCAAGAGACAGTTCAGCCCCAGCATTTT; CDR3 protein: CASNQETVQPQHF
V gene: TRBV5-1; clone size: NA; D gene: TRBD1; J gene: TRBJ1-4; CDR3 DNA: TGCGCCAGCAGCACGGGACAGCGAAATGAAAAACTGTTTTTT; CDR3 protein: CASSTGQRNEKLFF
V gene: TRBV5-5; clone size: NA; D gene: TRBD1; J gene: TRBJ2-1; CDR3 DNA: TGTGCCAGCAGCTTCTCCGCAGGACAGGGGAATGAGCAGTTCTTC; CDR3 protein: CASSFSAGQGNEQFF
V gene: TRBV10-3; clone size: few; D gene: TRBD1; J gene: TRBJ1-1; CDR3 DNA: TGTGCCATCAGTGGTCCCGGGACAGGGAGGACTGAAGCTTTCTTT; CDR3 protein: CAISGPGTGRTEAFF
V gene: TRBV6-1; clone size: once; D gene: TRBD2; J gene: TRBJ2-7; CDR3 DNA: TGTGCCAGTTCATGGACTAGCGGATCCTCCTACGAGCAGTACTTC; CDR3 protein: CASSWTSGSSYEQYF
V gene: TRBV6-1; clone size: NA; D gene: NA; J gene: TRBJ1-5; CDR3 DNA: TGTGCCAGCAGGGTTAGCGGCAATCAGCCCCAGCATTTT; CDR3 protein: CASRVSGNQPQHF
V gene: TRBV5-1; clone size: NA; D gene: NA; J gene: TRBJ2-5; CDR3 DNA: TGCGCCAGCCACCAAACAGGATCCCAAGAGACCCAGTACTTC; CDR3 protein: CASHQTGSQETQYF
V gene: TRBV21-1; clone size: NA; D gene: NA; J gene: TRBJ2-3; CDR3 DNA: TGTGCCAGCAGCAAAGTTTCGGACAGACCCTGCCTGGTAACGTATTTT; CDR3 protein: CASSKVSDRPCLVTYF
V gene: TRBV11-3; clone size: few; D gene: NA; J gene: TRBJ2-3; CDR3 DNA: TGTGCCAGCAGCCCCCACGGGGAGTTCACAGATACGCAGTATTTT; CDR3 protein: CASSPHGEFTDTQYF
V gene: TRBV6-6; clone size: NA; D gene: TRBD1; J gene: TRBJ1-1; CDR3 DNA: TGTGCCAGCAGCCCGGGACAGGGGTACACTGAAGCTTTCTTT; CDR3 protein: CASSPGQGYTEAFF
V gene: TRBV6-5; clone size: NA; D gene: TRBD1; J gene: TRBJ2-7; CDR3 DNA: TGTGCCAGCAGTTACTCATACAGGGGATCCTACGAGCAGTACTTC; CDR3 protein: CASSYSYRGSYEQYF
V gene: TRBV19; clone size: NA; D gene: NA; J gene: TRBJ2-3; CDR3 DNA: TGTGCCAGTAGTACTGGGTTCGGAGATTTCACAGATACGCAGTATTTT; CDR3 protein: CASSTGFGDFTDTQYF
V gene: TRBV4-1; clone size: NA; D gene: NA; J gene: TRBJ2-7; CDR3 DNA: TGCGCCAGCAGCCAAGGACCGGCGGGTTACGAGCAGTACTTC; CDR3 protein: CASSQGPAGYEQYF
V gene: TRBV27; clone size: NA; D gene: TRBD1; J gene: TRBJ1-2; CDR3 DNA: TGTGCCAGCAGTCCACCAGGGGGCATGTGGGGCTACACCTTC; CDR3 protein: CASSPPGGMWGYTF